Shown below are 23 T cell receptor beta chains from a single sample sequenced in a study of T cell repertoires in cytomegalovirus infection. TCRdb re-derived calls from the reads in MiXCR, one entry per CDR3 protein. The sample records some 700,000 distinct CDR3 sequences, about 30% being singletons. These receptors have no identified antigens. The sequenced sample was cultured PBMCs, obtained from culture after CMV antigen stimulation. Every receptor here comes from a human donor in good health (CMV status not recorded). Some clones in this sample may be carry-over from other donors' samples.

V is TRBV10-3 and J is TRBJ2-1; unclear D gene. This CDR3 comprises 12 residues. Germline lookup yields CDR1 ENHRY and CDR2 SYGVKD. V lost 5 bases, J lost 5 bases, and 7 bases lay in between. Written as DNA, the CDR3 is TGTGCCATCAGTTGGCAGAACAATGAGCAGTTCTTC. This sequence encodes CAISWQNNEQFF.

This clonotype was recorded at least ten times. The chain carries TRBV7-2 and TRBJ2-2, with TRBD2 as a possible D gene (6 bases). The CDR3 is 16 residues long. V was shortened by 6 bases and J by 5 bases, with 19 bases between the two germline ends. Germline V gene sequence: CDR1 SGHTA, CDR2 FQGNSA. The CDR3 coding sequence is TGTGCCAGCAGACCCCTAGCGATTAGTAGGACCGGGGAGCTGTTTTTT. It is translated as CASRPLAISRTGELFF.

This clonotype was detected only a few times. The CDR3 sequence: CASRLIAGGTDTQYF. DNA for the CDR3: TGTGCCAGCAGACTCATAGCGGGAGGGACAGATACGCAGTATTTT. This chain links TRBV6-1 with TRBJ2-3; 11 bases fit TRBD2. Unmatched junction bases numbered 5, after V lost 6 bases and J lost 3 bases. This CDR3 spans 15 amino acids. In germline, CDR1 is MNHNS, CDR2 SASEGT.

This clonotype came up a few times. CDR3 nucleotides: TGTGCCATCAGTGAGGCGCCTAGTGGGGGGTCCTACGAGCAGTACTTC. Protein sequence: CAISEAPSGGSYEQYF. The gene calls are TRBV10-3 and TRBJ2-7; the D gene is possibly TRBD2 (6 bases). The ends were cut back, 2 bases at V and 1 base at J, with 15 bases in the middle. Per germline, CDR1 ENHRY and CDR2 SYGVKD. The CDR3 has 16 residues.

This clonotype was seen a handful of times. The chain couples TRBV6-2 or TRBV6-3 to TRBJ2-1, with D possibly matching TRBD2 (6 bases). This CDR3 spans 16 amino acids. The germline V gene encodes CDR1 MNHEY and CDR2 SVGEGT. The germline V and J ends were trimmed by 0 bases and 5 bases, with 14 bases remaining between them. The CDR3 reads CASSYSRRDDNNEQFF. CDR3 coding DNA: TGTGCCAGCAGTTACTCGCGGCGGGACGATAACAATGAGCAGTTCTTC.

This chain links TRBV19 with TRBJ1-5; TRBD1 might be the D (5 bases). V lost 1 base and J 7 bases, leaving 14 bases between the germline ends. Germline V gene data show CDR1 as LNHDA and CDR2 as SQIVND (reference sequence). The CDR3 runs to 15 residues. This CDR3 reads CASSIGPQGRQPQHF. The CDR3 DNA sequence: TGTGCCAGTAGTATAGGCCCCCAGGGCCGGCAGCCCCAGCATTTT.

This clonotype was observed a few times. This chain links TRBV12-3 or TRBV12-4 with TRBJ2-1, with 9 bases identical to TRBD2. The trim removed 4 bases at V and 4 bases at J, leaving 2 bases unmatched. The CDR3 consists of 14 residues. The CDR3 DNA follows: TGTGCCAGCAGTTATCTAGCGGGGTACAATGAGCAGTTCTTC. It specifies CASSYLAGYNEQFF.

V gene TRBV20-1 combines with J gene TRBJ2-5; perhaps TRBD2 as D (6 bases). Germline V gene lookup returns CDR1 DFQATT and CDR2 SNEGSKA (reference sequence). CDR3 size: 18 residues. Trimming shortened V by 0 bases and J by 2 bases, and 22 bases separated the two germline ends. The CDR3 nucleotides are TGCAGTGCTAGAGATTACTTGCCGGAGGGGCTACCTCAAGAGACCCAGTACTTC. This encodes CSARDYLPEGLPQETQYF.

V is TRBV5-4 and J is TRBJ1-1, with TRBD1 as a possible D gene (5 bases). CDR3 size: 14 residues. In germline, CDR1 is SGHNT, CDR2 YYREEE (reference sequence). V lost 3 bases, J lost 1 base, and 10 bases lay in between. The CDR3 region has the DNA TGTGCCAGCAGCTGGGGGACGACGAACACTGAAGCTTTCTTT. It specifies CASSWGTTNTEAFF.

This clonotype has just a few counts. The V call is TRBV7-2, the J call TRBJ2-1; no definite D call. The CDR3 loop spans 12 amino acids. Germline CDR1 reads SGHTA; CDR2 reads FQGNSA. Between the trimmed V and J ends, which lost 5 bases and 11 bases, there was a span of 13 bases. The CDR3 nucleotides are TGTGCCAGCAGCGTAATCGGCAGAAAGCAGTTCTTC. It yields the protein CASSVIGRKQFF.

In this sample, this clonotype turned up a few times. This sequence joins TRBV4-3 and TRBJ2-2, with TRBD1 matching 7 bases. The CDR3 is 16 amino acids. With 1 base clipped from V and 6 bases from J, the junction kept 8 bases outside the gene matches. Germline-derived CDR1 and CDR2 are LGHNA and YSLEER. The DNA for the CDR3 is TGCGCCAGCAGCCAAGGGGGGACAGCCCTGGCCGGGGAGCTGTTTTTT. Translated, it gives CASSQGGTALAGELFF.

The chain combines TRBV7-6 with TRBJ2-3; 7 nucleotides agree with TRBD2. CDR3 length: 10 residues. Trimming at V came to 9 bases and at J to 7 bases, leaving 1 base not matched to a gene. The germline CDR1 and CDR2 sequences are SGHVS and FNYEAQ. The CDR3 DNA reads TGTGCCAGGGGGGGGAATACGCAGTATTTT. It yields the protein CARGGNTQYF.

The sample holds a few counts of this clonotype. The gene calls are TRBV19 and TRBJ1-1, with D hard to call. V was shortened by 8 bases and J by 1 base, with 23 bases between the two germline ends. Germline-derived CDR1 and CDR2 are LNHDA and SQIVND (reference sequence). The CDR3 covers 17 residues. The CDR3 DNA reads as TGTGCCAGTTTTCCCGTAGGACGTCGGCAATGGAACACTGAAGCTTTCTTT. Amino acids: CASFPVGRRQWNTEAFF.

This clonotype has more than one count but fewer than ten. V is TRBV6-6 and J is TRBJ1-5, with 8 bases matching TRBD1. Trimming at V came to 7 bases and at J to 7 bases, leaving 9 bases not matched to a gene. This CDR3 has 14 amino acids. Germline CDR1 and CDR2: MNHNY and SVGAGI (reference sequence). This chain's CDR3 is CASTRRGRGQPQHF. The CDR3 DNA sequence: TGTGCCAGCACGCGCAGGGGGCGCGGGCAGCCCCAGCATTTT.

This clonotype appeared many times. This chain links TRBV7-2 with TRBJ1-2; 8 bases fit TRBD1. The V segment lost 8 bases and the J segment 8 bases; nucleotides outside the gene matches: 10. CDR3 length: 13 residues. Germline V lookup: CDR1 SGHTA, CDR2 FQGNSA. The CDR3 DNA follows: TGTGCCAGCGGATCCCAGACAGGGGTCGGCTACACCTTC. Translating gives CASGSQTGVGYTF.

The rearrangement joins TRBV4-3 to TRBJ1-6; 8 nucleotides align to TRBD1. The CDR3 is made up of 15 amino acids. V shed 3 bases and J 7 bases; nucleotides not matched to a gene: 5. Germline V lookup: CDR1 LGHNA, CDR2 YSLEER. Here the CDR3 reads CASSHRTGSNSPLHF. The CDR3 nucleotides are TGCGCCAGCAGCCACCGGACAGGGTCCAATTCACCCCTCCACTTT.

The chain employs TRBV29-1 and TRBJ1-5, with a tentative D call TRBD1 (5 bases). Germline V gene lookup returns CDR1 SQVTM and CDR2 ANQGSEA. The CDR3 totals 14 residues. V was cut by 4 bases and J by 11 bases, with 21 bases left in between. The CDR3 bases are TGCAGCGTTGGTCATGGGACGGGTCCAACAGCCCAGCATTTT. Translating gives CSVGHGTGPTAQHF.

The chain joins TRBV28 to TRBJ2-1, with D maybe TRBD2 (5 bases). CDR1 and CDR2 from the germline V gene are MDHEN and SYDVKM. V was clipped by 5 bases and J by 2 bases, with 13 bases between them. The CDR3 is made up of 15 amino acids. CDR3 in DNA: TGTGCCAGCAGTCCTTTAACGGGGACCTACAATGAGCAGTTCTTC. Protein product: CASSPLTGTYNEQFF.

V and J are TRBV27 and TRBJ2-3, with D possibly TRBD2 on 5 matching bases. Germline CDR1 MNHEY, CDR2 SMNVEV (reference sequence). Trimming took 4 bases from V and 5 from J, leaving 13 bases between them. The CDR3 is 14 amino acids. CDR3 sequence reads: CASSSRDGGDTQYF. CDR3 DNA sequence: TGTGCCAGCAGTTCCCGAGACGGAGGAGATACGCAGTATTTT.

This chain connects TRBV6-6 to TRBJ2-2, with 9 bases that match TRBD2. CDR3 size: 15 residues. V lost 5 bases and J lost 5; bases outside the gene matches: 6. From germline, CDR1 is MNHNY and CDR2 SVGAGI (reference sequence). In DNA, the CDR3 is TGTGCCAGCAGTGAGACGGGACTAGCAACCGGGGAGCTGTTTTTT. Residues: CASSETGLATGELFF.

CDR3: CSARPHLSYEQYF. The CDR3 DNA is TGCAGTGCTAGACCTCACCTCTCCTACGAGCAGTACTTC. The rearrangement links TRBV20-1 to TRBJ2-7; no clear D gene. The length of the CDR3 is 13 residues. Deletions cut 2 bases from V and 0 bases from J, with 8 bases between. The germline V gene encodes CDR1 DFQATT and CDR2 SNEGSKA (reference sequence).

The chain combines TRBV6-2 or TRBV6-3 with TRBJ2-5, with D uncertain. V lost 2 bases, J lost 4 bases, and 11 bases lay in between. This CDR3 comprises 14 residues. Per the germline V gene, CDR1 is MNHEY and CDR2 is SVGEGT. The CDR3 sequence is CASSYEVRIETQYF. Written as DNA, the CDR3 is TGTGCCAGCAGTTACGAGGTCCGAATAGAGACCCAGTACTTC.

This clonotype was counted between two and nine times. Here the CDR3 DNA reads TGTGCCAGCAGTGGACAGGGCAGACCCGTTCTCAATGAGCAGTTCTTC. Protein product: CASSGQGRPVLNEQFF. The rearrangement uses TRBV6-2 or TRBV6-3 and TRBJ2-1, with 8 bases matching TRBD1. V was pared by 5 bases and J by 6 bases, with 12 bases of the junction left unmatched. The V gene's germline CDR1 is MNHEY and CDR2 SVGEGT. CDR3 length equals 16 residues.